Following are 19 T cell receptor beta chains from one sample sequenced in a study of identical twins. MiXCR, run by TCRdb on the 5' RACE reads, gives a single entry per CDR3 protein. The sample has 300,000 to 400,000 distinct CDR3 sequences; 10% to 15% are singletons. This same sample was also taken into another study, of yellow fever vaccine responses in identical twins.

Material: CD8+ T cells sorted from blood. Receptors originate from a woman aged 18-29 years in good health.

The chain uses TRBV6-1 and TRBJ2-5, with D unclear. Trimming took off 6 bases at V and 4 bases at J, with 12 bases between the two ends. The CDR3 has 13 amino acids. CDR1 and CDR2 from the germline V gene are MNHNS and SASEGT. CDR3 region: CASRGPDRETQYF. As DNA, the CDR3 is TGTGCCAGCAGAGGTCCGGACCGAGAGACCCAGTACTTC.

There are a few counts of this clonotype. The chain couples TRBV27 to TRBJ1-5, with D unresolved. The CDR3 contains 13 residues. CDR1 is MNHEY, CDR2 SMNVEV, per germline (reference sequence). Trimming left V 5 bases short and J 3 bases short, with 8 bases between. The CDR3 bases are TGTGCCAGCAGTCCGGGTACCAATCAGCCCCAGCATTTT. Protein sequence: CASSPGTNQPQHF.

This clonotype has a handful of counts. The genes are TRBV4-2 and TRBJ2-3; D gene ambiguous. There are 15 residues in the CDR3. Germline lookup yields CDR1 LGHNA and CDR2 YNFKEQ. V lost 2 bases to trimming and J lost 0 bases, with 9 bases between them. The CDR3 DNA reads TGTGCCAGCAGCCAATCCCGGGCTAGCACAGATACGCAGTATTTT. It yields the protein CASSQSRASTDTQYF.

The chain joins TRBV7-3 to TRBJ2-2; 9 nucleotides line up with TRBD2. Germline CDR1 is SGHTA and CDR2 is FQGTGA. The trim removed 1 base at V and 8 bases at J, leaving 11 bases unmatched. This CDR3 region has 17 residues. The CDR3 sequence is CASSLSGTSNGGGELFF. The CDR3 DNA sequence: TGTGCCAGCAGCTTAAGCGGGACTAGCAACGGTGGAGGGGAGCTGTTTTTT.

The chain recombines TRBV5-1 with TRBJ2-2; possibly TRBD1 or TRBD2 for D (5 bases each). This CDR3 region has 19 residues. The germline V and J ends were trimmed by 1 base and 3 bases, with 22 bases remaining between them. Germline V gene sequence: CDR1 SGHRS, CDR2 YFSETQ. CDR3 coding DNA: TGCGCCAGCAGCTTGTCGGGCTTCCTTGGGGGAGTCGACACCGGGGAGCTGTTTTTT. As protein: CASSLSGFLGGVDTGELFF.

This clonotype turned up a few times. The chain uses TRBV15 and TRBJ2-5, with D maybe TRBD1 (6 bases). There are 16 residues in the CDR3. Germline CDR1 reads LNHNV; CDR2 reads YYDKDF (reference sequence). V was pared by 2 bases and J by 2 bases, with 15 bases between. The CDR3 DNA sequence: TGTGCCACCAGCAGACGAAGGGGGTCACCACAAGAGACCCAGTACTTC. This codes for CATSRRRGSPQETQYF.

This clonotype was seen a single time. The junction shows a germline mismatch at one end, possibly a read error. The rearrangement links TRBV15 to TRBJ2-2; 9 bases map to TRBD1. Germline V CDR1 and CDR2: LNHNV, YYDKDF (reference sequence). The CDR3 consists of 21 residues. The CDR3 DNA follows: TGTGCCACCAGCAGAGATTGGTCCGGGACAGGGAGCGAGATTCTCACCAGGGAGCTGTTTTTT. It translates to CATSRDWSGTGSEILTRELFF.

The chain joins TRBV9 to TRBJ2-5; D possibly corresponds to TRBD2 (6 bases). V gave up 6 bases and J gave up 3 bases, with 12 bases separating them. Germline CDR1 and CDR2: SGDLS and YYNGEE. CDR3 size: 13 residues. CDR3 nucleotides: TGTGCCAGCACCAGCGGGCAGGAAGAGACCCAGTACTTC. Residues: CASTSGQEETQYF.

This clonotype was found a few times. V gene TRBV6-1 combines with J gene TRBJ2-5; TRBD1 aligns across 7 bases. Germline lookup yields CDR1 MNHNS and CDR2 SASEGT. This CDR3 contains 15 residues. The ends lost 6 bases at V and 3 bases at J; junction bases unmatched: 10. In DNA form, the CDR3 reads TGTGCCAGCAGCGGGCTGACAGGGAGTAAAGAGACCCAGTACTTC. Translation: CASSGLTGSKETQYF.

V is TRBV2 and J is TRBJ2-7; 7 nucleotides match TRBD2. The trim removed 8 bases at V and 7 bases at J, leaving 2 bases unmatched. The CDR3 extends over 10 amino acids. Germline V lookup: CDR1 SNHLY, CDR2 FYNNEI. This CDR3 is CASGGEEQYF. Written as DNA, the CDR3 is TGTGCCAGCGGGGGGGAGGAGCAGTACTTC.

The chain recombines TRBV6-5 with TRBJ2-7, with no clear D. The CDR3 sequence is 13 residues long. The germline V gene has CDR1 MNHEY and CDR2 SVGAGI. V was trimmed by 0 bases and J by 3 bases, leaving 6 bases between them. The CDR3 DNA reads TGTGCCAGCAGTTACTCGCCCGACTACGAGCAGTACTTC. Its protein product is CASSYSPDYEQYF.

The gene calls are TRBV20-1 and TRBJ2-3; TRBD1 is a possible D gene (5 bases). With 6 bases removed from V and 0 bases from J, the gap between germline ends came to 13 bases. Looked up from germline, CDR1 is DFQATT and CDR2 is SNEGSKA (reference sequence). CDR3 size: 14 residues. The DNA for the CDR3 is TGCAGTGCGCAGACAGAACCTAGCACAGATACGCAGTATTTT. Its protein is CSAQTEPSTDTQYF.

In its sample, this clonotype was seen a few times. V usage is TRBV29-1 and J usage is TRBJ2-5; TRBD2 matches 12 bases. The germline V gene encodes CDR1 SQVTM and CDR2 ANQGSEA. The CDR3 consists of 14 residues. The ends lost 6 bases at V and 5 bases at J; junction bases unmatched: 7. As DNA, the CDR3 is TGCAGCGTCGAGACTAGCGGGAGAGGTGAGACCCAGTACTTC. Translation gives CSVETSGRGETQYF.

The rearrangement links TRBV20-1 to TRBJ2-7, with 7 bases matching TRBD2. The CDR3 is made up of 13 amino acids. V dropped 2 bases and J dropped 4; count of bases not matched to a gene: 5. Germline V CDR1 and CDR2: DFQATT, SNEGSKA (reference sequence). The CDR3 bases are TGCAGTGCTAGAACTAGCGAGCCTTACGAGCAGTACGTC. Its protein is CSARTSEPYEQYV.

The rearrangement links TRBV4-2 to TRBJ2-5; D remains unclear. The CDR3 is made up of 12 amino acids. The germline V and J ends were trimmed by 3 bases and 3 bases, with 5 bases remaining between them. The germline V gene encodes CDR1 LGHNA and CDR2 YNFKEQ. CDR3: CASSQEKETQYF. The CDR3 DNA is TGTGCCAGCAGCCAGGAAAAAGAGACCCAGTACTTC.

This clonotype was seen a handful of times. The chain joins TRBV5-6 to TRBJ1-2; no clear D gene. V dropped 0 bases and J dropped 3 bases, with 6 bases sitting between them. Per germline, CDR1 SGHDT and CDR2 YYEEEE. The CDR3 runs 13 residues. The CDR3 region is CASSLVRYYGYTF. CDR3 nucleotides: TGTGCCAGCAGCTTGGTCAGGTACTATGGCTACACCTTC.

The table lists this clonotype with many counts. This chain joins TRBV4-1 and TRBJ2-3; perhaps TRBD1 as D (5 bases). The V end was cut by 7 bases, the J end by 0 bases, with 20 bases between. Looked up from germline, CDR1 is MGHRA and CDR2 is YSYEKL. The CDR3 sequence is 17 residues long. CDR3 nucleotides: TGCGCCAGCACCCTAAGAATAGGGGCAGGCAGCACAGATACGCAGTATTTT. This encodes CASTLRIGAGSTDTQYF.

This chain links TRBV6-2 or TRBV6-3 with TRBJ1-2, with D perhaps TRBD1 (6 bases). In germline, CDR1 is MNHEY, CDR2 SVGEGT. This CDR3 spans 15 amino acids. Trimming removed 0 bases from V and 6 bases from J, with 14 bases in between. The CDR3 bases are TGTGCCAGCAGTTACTCAGGGACACCGTCAGATGGCTACACCTTC. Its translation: CASSYSGTPSDGYTF.

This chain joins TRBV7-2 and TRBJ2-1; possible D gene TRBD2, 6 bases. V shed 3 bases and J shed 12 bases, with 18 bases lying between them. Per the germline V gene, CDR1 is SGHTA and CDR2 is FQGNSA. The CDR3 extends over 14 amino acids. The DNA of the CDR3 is TGTGCCAGCAGCTTCTTGGGGGGTGGTGTTTGGCAGTTCTTC. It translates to CASSFLGGGVWQFF.